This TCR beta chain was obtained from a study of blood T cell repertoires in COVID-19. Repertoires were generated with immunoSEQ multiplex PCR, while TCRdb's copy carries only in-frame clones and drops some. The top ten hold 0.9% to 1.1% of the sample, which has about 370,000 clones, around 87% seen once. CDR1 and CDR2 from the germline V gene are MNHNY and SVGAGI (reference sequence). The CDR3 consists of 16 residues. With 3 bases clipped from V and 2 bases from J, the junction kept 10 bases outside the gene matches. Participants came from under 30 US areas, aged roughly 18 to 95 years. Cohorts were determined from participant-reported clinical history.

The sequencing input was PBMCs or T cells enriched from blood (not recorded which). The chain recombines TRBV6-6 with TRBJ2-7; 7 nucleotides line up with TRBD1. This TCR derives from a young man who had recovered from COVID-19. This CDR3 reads CASSYEGQRIPYEQYF. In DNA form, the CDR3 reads TGTGCCAGCAGTTATGAGGGACAGCGGATACCCTACGAGCAGTACTTC.